One sample yielded the 15 T cell receptor beta chains listed below, sequenced in a study of T-cell reconstitution after alpha-beta-depleted transplantation in children. It was with unique molecular identifiers that the TCRbeta library was prepared. TCRdb reprocessed the PCR reads via MiXCR and lists one record per CDR3 protein. The sample includes 250,000 to 350,000 distinct CDR3 sequences, approximately 9.8% seen only once; the top ten take 9.5% to 13%. The sample consisted of PBMCs from the stem cell graft donor, taken from the stem cell graft. These receptors originate from a human donor who donated a stem cell graft to a child with SCID.

DNA of the CDR3: TGTGCCAGCAGTTTCGTGGGGGGTATGGACACAGATACGCAGTATTTT. It codes for CASSFVGGMDTDTQYF. The chain carries TRBV12-3 or TRBV12-4 and TRBJ2-3, with D maybe TRBD2 (6 bases). V was trimmed by 3 bases and J by 2 bases, leaving 15 bases between them. The CDR3 totals 16 residues.

This clonotype was found a few times. The chain couples TRBV7-8 to TRBJ2-3; D ambiguous. This CDR3 spans 16 amino acids. V lost 2 bases, J lost 1 base, and 13 bases lay in between. Per germline, CDR1 SGHVS and CDR2 FQNEAQ. The CDR3 protein is CASSLPQSWGTDTQYF. The CDR3 nucleotides are TGTGCCAGCAGCTTACCCCAAAGCTGGGGCACAGATACGCAGTATTTT.

This clonotype has only a few counts. This chain joins TRBV7-2 and TRBJ2-5; the D is unclear. Germline CDR1 SGHTA, CDR2 FQGNSA. CDR3 length: 14 amino acids. V lost 5 bases and J lost 4, with 14 bases in between. CDR3 in DNA: TGTGCCAGCAGCCCTTTCTCGTCTCGAGAGACCCAGTACTTC. Amino acids: CASSPFSSRETQYF.

There are a few counts of this clonotype. The CDR3 spells CASSKGSPGSYYNEQFF. Here the CDR3 DNA reads TGTGCCAGCAGCAAAGGGTCACCGGGATCTTATTACAATGAGCAGTTCTTC. The chain links TRBV21-1 to TRBJ2-1; the table gives TRBD1 as D, unverified against the DNA. TRBV21-1 is a pseudogene locus. CDR3 size: 17 residues.

This clonotype was counted only a few times. V usage is TRBV6-2 or TRBV6-3 and J usage is TRBJ2-1; no definite D call. The V and J ends lost 7 bases and 0 bases respectively, with 4 bases between them. Germline V gives CDR1 MNHEY, CDR2 SVGEGT. The CDR3 is made up of 12 amino acids. The chain's CDR3 is CASKRSYNEQFF. The CDR3 DNA sequence: TGTGCCAGCAAGCGCTCCTACAATGAGCAGTTCTTC.

This sequence joins TRBV7-9 and TRBJ1-1; a possible D gene is TRBD1 (6 bases). V shed 6 bases and J shed 5 bases, with 19 bases lying between them. The CDR3 has 15 amino acids. The germline gives CDR1 SEHNR, CDR2 FQNEAQ (reference sequence). CDR3 loop: CASSYRGEAGTEAFF. In DNA form, the CDR3 reads TGTGCCAGCAGTTATAGGGGGGAGGCCGGGACTGAAGCTTTCTTT.

This clonotype has more than one count but fewer than ten. The chain uses TRBV5-1 and TRBJ2-3, with 7 positions matching TRBD1. CDR3 length: 15 amino acids. V gave up 4 bases and J gave up 1 base; unmatched junction bases: 6. Germline V gives CDR1 SGHRS, CDR2 YFSETQ. CDR3 bases: TGCGCCAGCAGCACAACAGGGGATGGCACAGATACGCAGTATTTT. Its translation: CASSTTGDGTDTQYF.

The rearrangement uses TRBV7-9 and TRBJ1-1, with D hard to call. V was clipped by 4 bases and J by 1 base, with 10 bases between them. The CDR3 runs 14 residues. Germline V gives CDR1 SEHNR, CDR2 FQNEAQ (reference sequence). The CDR3 sequence is CASSSSGRNTEAFF. In DNA, the CDR3 is TGTGCCAGCAGCTCCTCGGGCAGGAACACTGAAGCTTTCTTT.

There are a few counts of this clonotype. This chain joins TRBV29-1 and TRBJ2-1; no reliable D call. V lost 3 bases, J lost 0 bases, and 6 bases lay in between. Germline V gives CDR1 SQVTM, CDR2 ANQGSEA. This CDR3 region has 13 residues. The CDR3 sequence: CSVEKSSYNEQFF. The CDR3, as DNA: TGCAGCGTTGAGAAGAGCTCCTACAATGAGCAGTTCTTC.

The chain uses TRBV7-2 and TRBJ2-7; perhaps TRBD1 as D (7 bases). This CDR3 has 12 residues. Per germline, CDR1 SGHTA and CDR2 FQGNSA. Trimming took 9 bases from V and 6 from J, leaving 15 bases between them. The CDR3: CARGGLGGEQYF. The CDR3 nucleotides are TGTGCCAGAGGGGGCTTGGGGGGCGAGCAGTACTTC.

The chain links TRBV4-1 to TRBJ1-4, with D possibly being TRBD1 (5 bases). The CDR3 has 15 residues. V was pared by 0 bases and J by 3 bases, with 8 bases between. The V gene's germline CDR1 is MGHRA and CDR2 YSYEKL. The CDR3 is CASSQEDSANEKLFF. DNA of the CDR3: TGCGCCAGCAGCCAAGAAGACAGTGCTAATGAAAAACTGTTTTTT.

The chain employs TRBV3-1 and TRBJ2-3; D perhaps matches TRBD1 (6 bases). The germline V and J ends were trimmed by 10 bases and 7 bases, with 24 bases remaining between them. This CDR3 is built from 15 residues. Germline CDR1 LGHDT, CDR2 YNNKEL (reference sequence). CDR3 amino acids: CATCKVVPGTHTQYF. The DNA of the CDR3 is TGTGCCACCTGCAAAGTGGTGCCAGGGACACATACGCAGTATTTT.

Only a few counts were recorded for this clonotype. V gene TRBV7-9 combines with J gene TRBJ1-4; D is uncertain. The CDR3 is made up of 13 amino acids. CDR1 is SEHNR, CDR2 FQNEAQ, per germline (reference sequence). V was trimmed by 1 base and J by 13 bases, leaving 13 bases between them. The CDR3 DNA follows: TGTGCCAGCAGCTTAGGTAGCAGGTTACGACTGTTTTTT. Its protein is CASSLGSRLRLFF.

This clonotype has only a few counts. The chain joins TRBV6-5 to TRBJ2-7, with D possibly matching TRBD2 (7 bases). This CDR3 region has 16 residues. Trimming shortened V by 6 bases and J by 1 base, and 19 bases separated the two germline ends. Germline lookup yields CDR1 MNHEY and CDR2 SVGAGI. The CDR3, as DNA: TGTGCCAGCAGGGGAGGGGGGACCGCTTTTTCCTACGAGCAGTACTTC. Translated: CASRGGGTAFSYEQYF.

This clonotype was recorded a few times. The V and J genes are TRBV20-1 and TRBJ2-5; a possible D gene is TRBD1 (5 bases). The V gene's germline CDR1 is DFQATT and CDR2 SNEGSKA (reference sequence). The germline V and J ends were trimmed by 4 bases and 2 bases, with 14 bases remaining between them. The CDR3 loop spans 14 amino acids. In DNA form, the CDR3 reads TGCAGTGCTACCAAGGACATTCCACAAGAGACCCAGTACTTC. Translation gives CSATKDIPQETQYF.